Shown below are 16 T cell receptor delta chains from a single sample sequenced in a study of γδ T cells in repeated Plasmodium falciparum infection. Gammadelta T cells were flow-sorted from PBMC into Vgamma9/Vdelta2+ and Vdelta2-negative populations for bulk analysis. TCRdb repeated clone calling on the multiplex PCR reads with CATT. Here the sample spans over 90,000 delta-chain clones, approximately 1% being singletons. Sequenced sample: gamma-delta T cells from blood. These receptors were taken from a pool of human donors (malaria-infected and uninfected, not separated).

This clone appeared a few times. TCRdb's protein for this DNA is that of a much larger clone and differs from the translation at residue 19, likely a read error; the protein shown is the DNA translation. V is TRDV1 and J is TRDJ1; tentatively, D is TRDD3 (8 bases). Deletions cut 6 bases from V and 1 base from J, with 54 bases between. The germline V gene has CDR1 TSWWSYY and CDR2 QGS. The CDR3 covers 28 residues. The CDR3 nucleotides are TGTGCTCTTGGTGAATCCACTTTCCTACCGGCCGTGGTGTACTGTGTACTGGGGGGTACTCGATCCACCGATAAACTCATCTTT. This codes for CALGESTFLPAVVYCVLGGTRSTDKLIF.

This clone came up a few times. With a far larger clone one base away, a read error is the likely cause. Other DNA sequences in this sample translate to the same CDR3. CDR3 protein: CALGVRITGGGKLIF. CDR3 nucleotides: TGTGCTCTTGGGGTTAGAATTACTGGGGGGGGTAAACTCATCTTT. The rearrangement links TRDV1 to TRDJ1, with 8 bases aligning to TRDD3. CDR3 length: 15 amino acids. With 4 bases clipped from V and 7 bases from J, the junction kept 11 bases outside the gene matches. Looked up from germline, CDR1 is TSWWSYY and CDR2 is QGS.

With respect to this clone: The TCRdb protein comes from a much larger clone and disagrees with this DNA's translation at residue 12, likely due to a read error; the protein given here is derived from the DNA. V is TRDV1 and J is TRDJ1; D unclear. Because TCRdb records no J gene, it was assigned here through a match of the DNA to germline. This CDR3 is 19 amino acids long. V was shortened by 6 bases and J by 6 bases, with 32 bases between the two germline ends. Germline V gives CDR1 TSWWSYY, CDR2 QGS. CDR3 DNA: TGTGCTCTTGGTAGGTCCCTGAAGGCCCGGGAGTGTCTAAGATATAAACTCATCTTT. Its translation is CALGRSLKARECLRYKLIF.

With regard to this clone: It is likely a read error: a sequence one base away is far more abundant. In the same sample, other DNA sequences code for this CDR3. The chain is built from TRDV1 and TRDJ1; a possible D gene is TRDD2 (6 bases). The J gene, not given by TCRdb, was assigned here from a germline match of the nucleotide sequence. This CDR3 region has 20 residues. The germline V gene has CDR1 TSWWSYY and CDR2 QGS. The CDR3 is CALGESYAPFGLLYTDKLIF. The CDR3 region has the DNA TGCGCTCTTGGGGAATCCTACGCCCCCTTCGGACTGCTGTACACCGATAAACTCATCTTT.

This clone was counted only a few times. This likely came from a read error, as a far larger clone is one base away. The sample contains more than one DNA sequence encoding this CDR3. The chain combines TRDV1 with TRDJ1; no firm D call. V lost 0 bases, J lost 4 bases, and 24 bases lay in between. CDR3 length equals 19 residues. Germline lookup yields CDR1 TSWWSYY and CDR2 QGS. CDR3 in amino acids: CALGELGKWWASRDDKLIF. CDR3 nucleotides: TGTGCTCTTGGGGAACTTGGAAAATGGTGGGCCTCCCGGGACGATAAACTCATCTTT.

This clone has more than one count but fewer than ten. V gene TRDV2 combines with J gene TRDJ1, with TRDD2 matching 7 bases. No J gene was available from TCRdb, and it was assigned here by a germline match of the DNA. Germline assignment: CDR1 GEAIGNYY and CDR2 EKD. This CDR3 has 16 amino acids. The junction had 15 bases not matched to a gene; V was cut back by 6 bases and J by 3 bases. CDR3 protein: CACSNLPQVWPDKLIF. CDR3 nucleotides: TGTGCCTGTTCAAACCTTCCTCAAGTTTGGCCCGATAAACTCATCTTT.

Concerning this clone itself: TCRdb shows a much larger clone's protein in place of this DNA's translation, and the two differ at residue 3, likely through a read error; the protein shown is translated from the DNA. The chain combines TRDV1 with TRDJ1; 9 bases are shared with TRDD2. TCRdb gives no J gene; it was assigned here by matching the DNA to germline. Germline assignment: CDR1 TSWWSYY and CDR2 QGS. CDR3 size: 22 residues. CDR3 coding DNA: TGTGCTCCTGGGGCCTTGGCCTTCCTACAATTTCTCCGGGGAGGGTCGACCGATAAACTCATCTTT. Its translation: CAPGALAFLQFLRGGSTDKLIF.

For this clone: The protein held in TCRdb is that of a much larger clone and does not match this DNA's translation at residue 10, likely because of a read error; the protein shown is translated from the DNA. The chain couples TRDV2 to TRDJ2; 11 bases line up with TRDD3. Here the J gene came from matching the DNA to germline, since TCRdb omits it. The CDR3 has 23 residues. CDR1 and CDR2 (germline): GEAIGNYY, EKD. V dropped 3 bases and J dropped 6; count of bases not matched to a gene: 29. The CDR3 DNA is TGTGCCTGTGACCGCCTACTGGGGGATATGCCCCACGGTAAACCGGTCGGCGCAGCACAACTCTTCTTT. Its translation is CACDRLLGDMPHGKPVGAAQLFF.

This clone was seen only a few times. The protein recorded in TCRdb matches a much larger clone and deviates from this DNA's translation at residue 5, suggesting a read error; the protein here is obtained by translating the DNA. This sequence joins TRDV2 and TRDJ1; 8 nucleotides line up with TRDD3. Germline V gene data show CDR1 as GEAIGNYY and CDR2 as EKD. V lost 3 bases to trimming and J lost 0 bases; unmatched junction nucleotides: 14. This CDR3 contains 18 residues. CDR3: CACDPVGLGGSNTDKLIF. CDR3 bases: TGTGCCTGTGACCCTGTGGGTCTTGGGGGATCCAACACCGATAAACTCATCTTT.

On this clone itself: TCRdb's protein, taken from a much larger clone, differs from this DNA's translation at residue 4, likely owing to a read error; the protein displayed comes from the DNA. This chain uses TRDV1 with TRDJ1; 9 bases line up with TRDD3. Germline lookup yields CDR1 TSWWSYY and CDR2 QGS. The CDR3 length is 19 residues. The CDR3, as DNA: TGTGCTCTTGTGGAAAAAAGGAAAGGTTACTGGGGGAACACCGATAAACTCATCTTT. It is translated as CALVEKRKGYWGNTDKLIF.

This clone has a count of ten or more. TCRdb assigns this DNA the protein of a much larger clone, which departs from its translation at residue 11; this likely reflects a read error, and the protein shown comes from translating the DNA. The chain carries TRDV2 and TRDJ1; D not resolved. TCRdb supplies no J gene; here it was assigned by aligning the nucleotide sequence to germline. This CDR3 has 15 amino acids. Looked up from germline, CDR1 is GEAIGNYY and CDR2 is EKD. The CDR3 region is CACDTVVPDTGKLIF. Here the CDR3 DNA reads TGTGCCTGTGACACCGTAGTACCAGACACCGGTAAACTCATCTTT.

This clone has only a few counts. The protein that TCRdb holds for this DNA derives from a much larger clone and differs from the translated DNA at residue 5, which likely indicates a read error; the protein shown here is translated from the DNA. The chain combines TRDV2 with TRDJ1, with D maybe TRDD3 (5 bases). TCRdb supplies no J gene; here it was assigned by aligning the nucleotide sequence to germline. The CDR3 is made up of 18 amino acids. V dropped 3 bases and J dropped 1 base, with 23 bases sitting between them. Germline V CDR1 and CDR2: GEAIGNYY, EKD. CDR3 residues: CACDPPRGGPGPTDKLIF. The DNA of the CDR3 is TGTGCCTGTGACCCCCCGCGGGGGGGTCCCGGTCCCACCGATAAACTCATCTTT.

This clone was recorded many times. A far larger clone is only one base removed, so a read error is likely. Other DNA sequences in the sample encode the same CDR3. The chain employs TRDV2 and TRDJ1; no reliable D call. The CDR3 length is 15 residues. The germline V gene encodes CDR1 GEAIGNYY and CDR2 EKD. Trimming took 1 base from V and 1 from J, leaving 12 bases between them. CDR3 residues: CACDTVGALTDKLIF. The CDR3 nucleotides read TGTGCCTGTGACACTGTCGGAGCGCTCACCGATAAACTCATCTTT.

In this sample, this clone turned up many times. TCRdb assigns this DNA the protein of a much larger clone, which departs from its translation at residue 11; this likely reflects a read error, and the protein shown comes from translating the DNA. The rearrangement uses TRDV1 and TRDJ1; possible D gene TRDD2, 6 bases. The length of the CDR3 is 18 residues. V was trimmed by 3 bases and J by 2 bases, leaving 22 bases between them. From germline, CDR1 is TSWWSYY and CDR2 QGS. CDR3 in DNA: TGTGCTCTTGGGGACTTTCCACCGTTTCCTAGTCGAACCGATAAACTCATCTTT. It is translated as CALGDFPPFPSRTDKLIF.

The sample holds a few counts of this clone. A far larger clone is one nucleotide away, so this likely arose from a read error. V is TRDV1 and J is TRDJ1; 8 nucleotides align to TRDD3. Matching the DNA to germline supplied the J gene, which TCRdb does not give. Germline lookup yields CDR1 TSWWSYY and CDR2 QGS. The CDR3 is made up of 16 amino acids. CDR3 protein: CALGELAGLLGAKLIF. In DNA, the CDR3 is TGCGCTCTTGGGGAACTGGCCGGTCTACTGGGGGCTAAACTCATCTTT.

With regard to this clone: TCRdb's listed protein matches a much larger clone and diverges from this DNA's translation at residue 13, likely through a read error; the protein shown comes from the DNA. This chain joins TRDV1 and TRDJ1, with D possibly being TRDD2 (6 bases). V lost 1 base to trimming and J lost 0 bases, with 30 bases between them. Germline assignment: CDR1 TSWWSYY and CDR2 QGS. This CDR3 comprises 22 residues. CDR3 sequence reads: CALGERLILRLLEDEYTDKLIF. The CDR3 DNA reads TGTGCTCTTGGGGAACGTTTAATCCTACGTCTTCTGGAGGATGAGTACACCGATAAACTCATCTTT.